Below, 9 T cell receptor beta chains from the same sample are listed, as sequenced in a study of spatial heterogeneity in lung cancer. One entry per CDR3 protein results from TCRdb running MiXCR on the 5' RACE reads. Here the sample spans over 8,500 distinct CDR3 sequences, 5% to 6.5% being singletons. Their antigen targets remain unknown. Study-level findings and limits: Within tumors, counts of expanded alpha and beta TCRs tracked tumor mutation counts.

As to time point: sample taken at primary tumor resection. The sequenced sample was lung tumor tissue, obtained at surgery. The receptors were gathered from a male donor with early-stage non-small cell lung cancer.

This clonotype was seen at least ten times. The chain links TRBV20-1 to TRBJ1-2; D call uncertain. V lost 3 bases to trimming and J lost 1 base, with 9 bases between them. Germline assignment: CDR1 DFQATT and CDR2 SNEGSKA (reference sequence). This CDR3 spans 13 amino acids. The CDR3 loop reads CSASSVLNYGYTF. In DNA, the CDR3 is TGCAGTGCTAGTTCAGTTCTTAACTATGGCTACACCTTC.

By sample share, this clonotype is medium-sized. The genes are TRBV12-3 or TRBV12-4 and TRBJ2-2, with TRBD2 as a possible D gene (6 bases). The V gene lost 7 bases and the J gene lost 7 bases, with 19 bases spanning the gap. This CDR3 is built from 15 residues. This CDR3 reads CASTPQEVGGGELFF. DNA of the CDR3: TGTGCCAGCACCCCCCAGGAGGTCGGGGGCGGGGAGCTGTTTTTT.

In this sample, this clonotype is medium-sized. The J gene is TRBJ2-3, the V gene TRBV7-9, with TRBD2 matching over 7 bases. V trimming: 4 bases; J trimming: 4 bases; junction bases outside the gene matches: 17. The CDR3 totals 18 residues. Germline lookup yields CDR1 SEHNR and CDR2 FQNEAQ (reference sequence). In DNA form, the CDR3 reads TGTGCCAGCAGCTCGCCCAACTTAAATGGACTAGTTGCAGATACGCAGTATTTT. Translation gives CASSSPNLNGLVADTQYF. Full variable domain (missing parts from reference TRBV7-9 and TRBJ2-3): DTGVSQNPRHKITKRGQNVTFRCDPISEHNRLYWYRQTLGQGPEFLTYFQNEAQLEKSRLLSDRFSAERPKGSFSTLEIQRTEQGDSAMYLCASSSPNLNGLVADTQYFGPGTRLTVL.

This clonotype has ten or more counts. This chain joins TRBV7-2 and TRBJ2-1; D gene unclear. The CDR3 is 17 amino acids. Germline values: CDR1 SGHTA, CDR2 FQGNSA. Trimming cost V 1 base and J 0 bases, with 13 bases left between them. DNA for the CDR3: TGTGCCAGCAGCTTAGGGGCTAAGATTAGCTCCTACAATGAGCAGTTCTTC. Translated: CASSLGAKISSYNEQFF.

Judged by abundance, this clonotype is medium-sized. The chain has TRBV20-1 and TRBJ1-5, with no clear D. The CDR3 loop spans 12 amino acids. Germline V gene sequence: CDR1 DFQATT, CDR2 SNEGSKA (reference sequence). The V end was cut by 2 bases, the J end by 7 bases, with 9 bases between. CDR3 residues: CSARFGEQPQHF. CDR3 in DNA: TGCAGTGCTAGATTCGGGGAGCAGCCCCAGCATTTT.

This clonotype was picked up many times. The DNA for the CDR3 is TGCGCCAGCAGCCTCTCCGGGACTAAGGGCGGGGAGCTGTTTTTT. This sequence encodes CASSLSGTKGGELFF. V gene TRBV5-1 combines with J gene TRBJ2-2, with 7 bases lining up with TRBD2. The CDR3 loop spans 15 amino acids. V shed 4 bases and J 7 bases; nucleotides not matched to a gene: 10. Germline V gene lookup returns CDR1 SGHRS and CDR2 YFSETQ.

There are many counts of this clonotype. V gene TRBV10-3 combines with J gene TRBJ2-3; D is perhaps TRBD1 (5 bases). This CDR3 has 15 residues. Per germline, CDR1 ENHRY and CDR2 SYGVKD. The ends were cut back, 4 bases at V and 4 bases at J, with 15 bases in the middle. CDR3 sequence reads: CAISGRAQVADTQYF. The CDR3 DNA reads TGTGCCATCAGTGGAAGGGCACAGGTGGCAGATACGCAGTATTTT.

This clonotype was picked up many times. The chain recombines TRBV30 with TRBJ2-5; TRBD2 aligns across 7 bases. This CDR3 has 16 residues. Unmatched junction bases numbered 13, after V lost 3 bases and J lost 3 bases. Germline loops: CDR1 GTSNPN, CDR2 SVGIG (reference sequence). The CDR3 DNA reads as TGTGCCTGGAGAGTAGTAGTGACTAGCTTAGAAGAGACCCAGTACTTC. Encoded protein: CAWRVVVTSLEETQYF.

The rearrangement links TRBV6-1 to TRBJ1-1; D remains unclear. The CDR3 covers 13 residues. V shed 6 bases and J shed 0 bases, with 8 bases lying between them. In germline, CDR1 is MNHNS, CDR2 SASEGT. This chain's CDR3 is CASSRVVNTEAFF. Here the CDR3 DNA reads TGTGCCAGCAGCCGTGTGGTGAACACTGAAGCTTTCTTT.